The 14 T cell receptor beta chains below come from one sample, sequenced in a study of identical twins. TCRdb independently ran MiXCR on the 5' RACE reads; one entry per CDR3 protein. This sample has 240,000 or so distinct CDR3 sequences; 5.5% to 8% occur once, and the top ten carry more than 3%. These data are also associated with another study on yellow fever vaccine responses in identical twins.

Sequencing input: memory (CD45RO+) T cells sorted from blood. The receptors stem from a woman aged 18-29 years in good health.

This clonotype was found a few times. The chain joins TRBV5-1 to TRBJ1-5; TRBD1 is a possible D gene (6 bases). CDR1 SGHRS and CDR2 YFSETQ come from the germline V gene. This CDR3 has 14 residues. Trimming cost V 1 base and J 5 bases, with 10 bases left between them. CDR3 loop: CASSLTGMDQPQHF. CDR3 sequence (DNA): TGCGCCAGCAGCTTGACAGGGATGGATCAGCCCCAGCATTTT.

In this sample, this clonotype turned up many times. The V gene is TRBV6-1, the J gene TRBJ1-1; D remains unclear. The CDR3 is 14 residues long. The V end lost 4 bases, the J end lost 6 bases, and 15 bases lay between the germline ends. CDR1 MNHNS and CDR2 SASEGT come from the germline V gene. CDR3 nucleotide sequence: TGTGCCAGCAGTGGCCTGTTGCTTGTCGCTGAAGCTTTCTTT. Translation: CASSGLLLVAEAFF.

This clonotype was recorded many times. V is TRBV9 and J is TRBJ2-1; 7 nucleotides align to TRBD1. Trimming took 3 bases from V and 15 from J; bases not matched to a gene: 6. There are 11 residues in the CDR3. Germline CDR1 SGDLS, CDR2 YYNGEE. The DNA of the CDR3 is TGTGCCAGCAGCGAACCGGGACAGCTGTTCTTC. It translates to CASSEPGQLFF.

The sample holds a few counts of this clonotype. This chain joins TRBV15 and TRBJ2-2, with 7 bases fitting TRBD2. Germline lookup yields CDR1 LNHNV and CDR2 YYDKDF (reference sequence). After removal of 0 bases from V and 1 base from J, the junction contained 8 bases not matched to a gene. The CDR3 has 18 residues. CDR3 bases: TGTGCCACCAGCAGAGATAAGGGAGCGGGGATGAACACCGGGGAGCTGTTTTTT. Protein product: CATSRDKGAGMNTGELFF.

There are many counts of this clonotype. The chain couples TRBV27 to TRBJ2-2; TRBD2 aligns across 7 bases. CDR1 MNHEY and CDR2 SMNVEV come from the germline V gene (reference sequence). The CDR3 runs to 16 residues. The trim removed 6 bases at V and 1 base at J, leaving 8 bases unmatched. The CDR3 loop is CASSVRTSRNTGELFF. The CDR3 nucleotides read TGTGCCAGCAGCGTCAGGACTAGTCGGAACACCGGGGAGCTGTTTTTT.

This clonotype was observed a handful of times. This chain links TRBV5-5 with TRBJ2-1; the D call may be TRBD1 or TRBD2 (5 bases each). The ends were cut back, 4 bases at V and 7 bases at J, with 18 bases in the middle. The CDR3 sequence is 15 residues long. The germline V gene has CDR1 SGHKS and CDR2 YYEKEE (reference sequence). The CDR3 sequence is CASSIRDPSVNEQFF. The CDR3 region has the DNA TGTGCCAGCAGCATTCGGGACCCCTCAGTTAATGAGCAGTTCTTC.

This clonotype was detected only a few times. The chain carries TRBV12-3 or TRBV12-4 and TRBJ2-1; 10 positions agree with TRBD1. Trimming at V came to 1 base and at J to 9 bases, leaving 9 bases not matched to a gene. This CDR3 is built from 16 residues. CDR3 coding DNA: TGTGCCAGCAGTTTAGGCCGGGACAGGGGTTCAGTTGAGCAGTTCTTC. Translated: CASSLGRDRGSVEQFF.

The chain is built from TRBV9 and TRBJ2-7; TRBD2 is a possible D gene (5 bases). Germline-derived CDR1 and CDR2 are SGDLS and YYNGEE. The CDR3 sequence is 13 residues long. V dropped 3 bases and J dropped 0 bases, with 7 bases sitting between them. The CDR3 DNA sequence: TGTGCCAGCAGCGGAGACTACTCCTACGAGCAGTACTTC. Translated: CASSGDYSYEQYF.

This clonotype was counted at least ten times. The chain combines TRBV5-1 with TRBJ2-5; perhaps TRBD1 as D (6 bases). Germline-derived CDR1 and CDR2 are SGHRS and YFSETQ. The CDR3 covers 15 residues. Trimming pared 0 bases from V and 3 bases from J, leaving 12 bases between. This CDR3 is CASSLAGVREETQYF. The CDR3 DNA sequence: TGCGCCAGCAGCTTGGCAGGGGTGAGGGAAGAGACCCAGTACTTC.

This clonotype was detected a few times. At one of its ends the junction is not consistent with the germline gene, which may arise from a read error. The chain has TRBV5-6 and TRBJ2-3; D gene unclear. The CDR3 runs to 12 residues. CDR1 is SGHDT, CDR2 YYEEEE, per germline. The CDR3 protein is CGSQRSTDTQYF. In DNA, the CDR3 is TGCGGCTCCCAGAGGAGCACAGATACGCAGTATTTT.

This clonotype has just a few counts. V gene TRBV6-8 combines with J gene TRBJ2-1; TRBD2 aligns across 8 bases. CDR1 is MNHGY, CDR2 SAAAGT, per germline. The trim removed 5 bases at V and 0 bases at J, leaving 6 bases unmatched. CDR3 length: 16 residues. The CDR3 region has the DNA TGTGCCAGCAGTACCCCACTAGCGGACTCCTACAATGAGCAGTTCTTC. Residues: CASSTPLADSYNEQFF.

This clonotype was counted many times. The chain uses TRBV18 and TRBJ2-7; 7 bases are shared with TRBD1. This CDR3 contains 14 residues. After removal of 3 bases from V and 4 bases from J, the junction contained 6 bases not matched to a gene. Germline CDR1 and CDR2: KGHSH and LQKENI. The CDR3 DNA reads as TGTGCCAGCTCACCTAAACAGGGGAAGTACGAGCAGTACTTC. Its translation is CASSPKQGKYEQYF.

This clonotype appeared many times. This chain joins TRBV5-1 and TRBJ1-3; D uncertain. The CDR3 runs to 14 residues. Germline assignment: CDR1 SGHRS and CDR2 YFSETQ. V lost 4 bases, J lost 1 base, and 9 bases lay in between. The CDR3 sequence: CASSPFGSGNTIYF. The CDR3 nucleotides read TGCGCCAGCAGCCCATTTGGATCTGGAAACACCATATATTTT.

The V gene is TRBV6-4, the J gene TRBJ1-1; D is ambiguous. CDR3 size: 13 residues. Trimming pared 2 bases from V and 2 bases from J, leaving 6 bases between. CDR1 and CDR2 (germline): MRHNA, SNTAGT. CDR3: CASSDNSNTEAFF. CDR3 coding DNA: TGTGCCAGCAGTGACAACAGCAACACTGAAGCTTTCTTT.